This T cell receptor beta chain was profiled in a study of blood T cell repertoires in COVID-19. Study-wide background: Researchers got acute and convalescent COVID-19 samples from the United States, Italy and Spain.

Original methodology: By means of reference gene primer amplification, nucleated cell counts were estimated. Sequenced by immunoSEQ multiplex PCR; TCRdb stores in-frame clones only, minus some. V, J and clone size are those of that table, while D and trimming were read from the DNA. The repertoire holds fewer than 200,000 clones, with roughly 88% as singletons. Germline V CDR1 and CDR2: MNHEY, SVGAGI. Between the trimmed V and J ends, which lost 11 bases and 3 bases, there was a span of 16 bases. This CDR3 contains 13 residues. Sequencing was performed on peripheral blood. The chain couples TRBV6-5 to TRBJ1-2; D ambiguous. The TCR was taken from an elderly woman with acute or convalescent COVID-19. Here the CDR3 reads CASQRGQDYGYTF. The CDR3 DNA is TGTGCCTCCCAACGAGGGCAGGACTATGGCTACACCTTC.